This is a list of T cell receptor beta chains from one sample in a study of T-cell memory formation after mild COVID-19. TCRdb re-derived calls from the 5' RACE reads in MiXCR, one entry per CDR3 protein. Here the sample spans 400,000 to 500,000 distinct CDR3 sequences, roughly 18% being singletons. The sample consisted of PBMCs or a T cell subset sorted from them (not recorded which). These receptors were obtained from a man aged 18 to 29 who had mild COVID-19 (a few samples of this study predate the infection). Cell type and time point are not known. CDR3s include the opening cysteine and the closing phenylalanine or tryptophan. A D gene is named only where the DNA matches it firmly. Only part of the rows carry a size: once, few, many, or a class if the clone is expanded.

clone size	V gene	J gene	D gene	CDR3 protein	CDR3 DNA
.	TRBV4-1	TRBJ2-2	TRBD2	CASRLPGGSGELFF	TGCGCCAGCAGACTACCCGGGGGGTCCGGGGAGCTGTTTTTT
few	TRBV12-3/TRBV12-4	TRBJ2-3	TRBD1	CASSIYRGSTDTQYF	TGTGCCAGCAGTATCTACAGGGGTAGCACAGATACGCAGTATTTT
few	TRBV7-2	TRBJ2-1	.	CASSVWVLGEQFF	TGTGCCAGCAGCGTATGGGTACTGGGAGAGCAGTTCTTC
.	TRBV12-3/TRBV12-4	TRBJ1-1	.	CASSLTETTEAFF	TGTGCCAGCAGTTTAACGGAAACCACGGAAGCTTTCTTT
few	TRBV10-3	TRBJ2-2	TRBD1	CAISEEGGADGELFF	TGTGCCATCAGTGAGGAAGGGGGCGCTGACGGGGAGCTGTTTTTT
many	TRBV7-8	TRBJ2-3	.	CASSLAKGGRDTQYF	TGTGCCAGCAGCTTAGCCAAGGGGGGACGCGATACGCAGTATTTT
many	TRBV24-1	TRBJ2-1	.	CATSDSPSLWTQFF	TGTGCCACCAGTGATTCCCCGAGTTTATGGACGCAGTTCTTC
.	TRBV9	TRBJ2-3	TRBD2	CASSGSGGAITDTQYF	TGTGCCAGCAGCGGTAGCGGGGGGGCCATCACAGATACGCAGTATTTT
once	TRBV3-1	TRBJ2-3	TRBD2	CASSLRVAGFTDTQYF	TGTGCCAGCAGCCTCCGGGTAGCGGGTTTCACAGATACGCAGTATTTT
.	TRBV29-1	TRBJ1-2	.	CSVEVLDSHYYGYTF	TGCAGCGTTGAAGTTCTGGACAGTCACTACTATGGCTACACCTTC
few	TRBV6-2/TRBV6-3	TRBJ2-2	.	CASSYSFQQGIYTGELFF	TGTGCCAGCAGTTACTCCTTCCAACAGGGTATCTACACCGGGGAGCTGTTTTTT
.	TRBV20-1	TRBJ1-5	.	CSAPPSGYSNQPQHF	TGCAGTGCCCCCCCTTCGGGGTATAGCAATCAGCCCCAGCATTTT
.	TRBV10-3	TRBJ2-5	TRBD2	CATKGTRGEKETQYF	TGTGCCACCAAAGGGACGCGGGGGGAGAAAGAGACCCAGTACTTC
.	TRBV6-5	TRBJ2-5	.	CASSQGSMGDQYF	TGTGCCAGCAGTCAAGGCTCTATGGGGGACCAGTACTTC
many	TRBV6-5	TRBJ1-2	TRBD1	CASSTTGTGEGPYTF	TGTGCCAGCAGCACCACCGGGACAGGGGAAGGACCTTACACCTTC
.	TRBV7-9	TRBJ2-5	.	CASSLGQGIGETKYF	TGTGCCAGCAGCCTCGGGCAAGGGATCGGGGAGACCAAGTACTTC
.	TRBV19	TRBJ2-1	.	CASSISRGSNEQFF	TGTGCCAGTAGTATATCGAGGGGTAGCAATGAGCAGTTCTTC
.	TRBV7-2	TRBJ1-2	.	CASSLAPRAYGYTF	TGTGCCAGCAGCTTAGCGCCAAGGGCCTATGGCTACACCTTC
few	TRBV9	TRBJ2-1	TRBD2	CASSGGTSNEQFF	TGTGCCAGCAGCGGAGGGACTAGCAATGAGCAGTTCTTC
few	TRBV20-1	TRBJ1-1	TRBD1	CSALRDRGKNTEAFF	TGCAGTGCCTTGCGGGACAGGGGAAAAAACACTGAAGCTTTCTTT
few	TRBV29-1	TRBJ2-3	TRBD2	CSGLPGLVTDTQYF	TGCAGCGGCCTTCCGGGACTAGTCACAGATACGCAGTATTTT
.	TRBV9	TRBJ2-5	TRBD2	CASSERGVQETQYF	TGTGCCAGCAGTGAACGGGGGGTTCAAGAGACCCAGTACTTC
few	TRBV20-1	TRBJ2-1	TRBD2	CSATNSGGADEQFF	TGCAGTGCCACTAATAGCGGGGGGGCTGATGAGCAGTTCTTC
.	TRBV20-1	TRBJ1-4	.	CSASRETNEKLFF	TGCAGTGCTTCCAGGGAAACTAATGAAAAACTGTTTTTT
few	TRBV4-3	TRBJ2-1	.	CASSQEYGDWPNEQFF	TGCGCCAGCAGCCAAGAATACGGGGACTGGCCTAATGAGCAGTTCTTC
.	TRBV6-6	TRBJ1-2	.	CASSERGSGDYGYTF	TGTGCCAGCAGTGAGAGGGGTAGTGGGGACTATGGCTACACCTTC
few	TRBV20-1	TRBJ1-1	.	CSARDHDEAFF	TGCAGTGCTAGAGATCACGATGAGGCTTTCTTT
.	TRBV7-9	TRBJ1-2	.	CASSFSAAGYGYTF	TGTGCCAGCAGCTTTTCGGCAGCCGGCTATGGCTACACCTTC
few	TRBV2	TRBJ2-1	.	CASSEDFGTTSYNEQFF	TGTGCCAGCAGTGAGGATTTCGGGACAACCTCCTACAATGAGCAGTTCTTC
.	TRBV7-9	TRBJ1-2	TRBD1	CASSYTGGRGDYGYTF	TGTGCCAGCAGCTACACAGGGGGACGGGGGGACTATGGCTACACCTTC
many	TRBV4-1	TRBJ1-1	.	CASSGARGGDTEAFF	TGCGCCAGCAGCGGGGCCAGGGGTGGGGACACTGAAGCTTTCTTT
.	TRBV29-1	TRBJ2-5	.	CSVEAARETQYF	TGCAGCGTTGAGGCCGCGCGAGAGACCCAGTACTTC
.	TRBV3-1	TRBJ1-2	.	CASSQKTVYEGYTF	TGTGCCAGCAGCCAGAAAACCGTATATGAGGGCTACACCTTC
many	TRBV5-1	TRBJ2-7	TRBD1	CASSQGQVSYEQYF	TGCGCCAGCAGCCAGGGACAGGTCTCCTACGAGCAGTACTTC
few	TRBV5-1	TRBJ1-1	.	CASSLRMGEGVEAFF	TGCGCCAGCAGCTTAAGAATGGGGGAAGGCGTTGAAGCTTTCTTT
.	TRBV20-1	TRBJ2-3	.	CSAPETGDTQYF	TGCAGTGCTCCAGAGACCGGGGATACGCAGTATTTT
few	TRBV7-9	TRBJ2-3	.	CASGGYTDTQYF	TGTGCCAGCGGTGGGTACACAGATACGCAGTATTTT
.	TRBV7-2	TRBJ2-3	.	CSSSLVVSGTDTQYF	TGTTCCAGCAGCTTAGTGGTTAGCGGCACAGATACGCAGTATTTT
few	TRBV7-3	TRBJ2-7	TRBD1	CASSRTGNDEQYF	TGTGCCAGCAGCCGGACAGGGAACGACGAGCAGTACTTC
many	TRBV12-3/TRBV12-4	TRBJ2-2	.	CASSAWTAGELFF	TGTGCCAGCAGTGCGTGGACAGCCGGGGAGCTGTTTTTT
once	TRBV6-2/TRBV6-3	TRBJ1-1	TRBD1	CATIQGGAGTEAFF	TGTGCCACCATCCAGGGGGGGGCAGGGACTGAAGCTTTCTTT
.	TRBV5-8	TRBJ1-2	TRBD1	CASSWGDRPNYGYTF	TGTGCCAGCAGCTGGGGGGACAGGCCAAACTATGGCTACACCTTC
.	TRBV14	TRBJ2-5	.	CASSPYSGTLQETQYF	TGTGCCAGCAGCCCCTACTCCGGGACCTTACAAGAGACCCAGTACTTC
few	TRBV12-3/TRBV12-4	TRBJ1-6	.	CASSPDASPLHF	TGTGCCAGCAGTCCAGACGCATCACCCCTCCACTTT
.	TRBV29-1	TRBJ2-3	TRBD1	CSDTTGASTDTQYF	TGCAGCGACACGACAGGGGCTAGCACAGATACGCAGTATTTT
few	TRBV7-2	TRBJ1-5	.	CASSRDGPRQSNQPQHF	TGTGCCAGCAGCAGGGACGGCCCCCGTCAAAGCAATCAGCCCCAGCATTTT
.	TRBV24-1	TRBJ2-1	.	CATSDPNRDGQFF	TGTGCCACCAGTGACCCCAACCGGGACGGGCAGTTCTTC
few	TRBV7-9	TRBJ1-2	.	CASSSVQGIYGYTF	TGTGCCAGCAGCTCGGTACAGGGAATCTATGGCTACACCTTC
.	TRBV12-3/TRBV12-4	TRBJ1-5	.	CASSLGLGNQPQHF	TGTGCCAGCAGTTTAGGGCTGGGCAATCAGCCCCAGCATTTT
few	TRBV6-5	TRBJ1-2	.	CASSFTGYYGYTF	TGTGCCAGCAGTTTTACAGGGTACTATGGCTACACCTTC
few	TRBV4-1	TRBJ2-3	.	CASSRVVRRADTQYF	TGCGCCAGCAGCCGGGTGGTTAGGAGAGCAGATACGCAGTATTTT
few	TRBV20-1	TRBJ1-5	.	CSARGGKQPQHF	TGCAGTGCTAGAGGAGGGAAACAGCCCCAGCATTTT
.	TRBV2	TRBJ2-5	TRBD2	CASRMGTSPGETKYF	TGTGCCAGCAGGATGGGGACTAGCCCTGGGGAGACCAAGTACTTC
few	TRBV5-1	TRBJ1-3	TRBD1	CASSPPGTGRGNTIYF	TGCGCCAGCAGCCCCCCCGGGACAGGGAGAGGAAACACCATATATTTT
few	TRBV7-9	TRBJ2-1	.	CASSLAFGGDNEQFF	TGTGCCAGCAGCTTAGCTTTCGGCGGCGACAATGAGCAGTTCTTC
once	TRBV7-7	TRBJ2-2	.	CASSLELSGELFF	TGTGCTAGCAGCTTAGAATTGTCCGGGGAGCTGTTTTTT
.	TRBV4-1	TRBJ2-2	.	CASRRPATGELFF	TGCGCCAGCCGTCGACCAGCCACCGGGGAGCTGTTTTTT
.	TRBV5-8	TRBJ1-1	.	CASSLDMSTEAFF	TGTGCCAGCAGCTTGGACATGAGCACTGAAGCTTTCTTT
.	TRBV7-3	TRBJ1-1	TRBD1	CASSSGTGGDTEAFF	TGTGCCAGCAGCAGTGGGACAGGGGGAGACACTGAAGCTTTCTTT